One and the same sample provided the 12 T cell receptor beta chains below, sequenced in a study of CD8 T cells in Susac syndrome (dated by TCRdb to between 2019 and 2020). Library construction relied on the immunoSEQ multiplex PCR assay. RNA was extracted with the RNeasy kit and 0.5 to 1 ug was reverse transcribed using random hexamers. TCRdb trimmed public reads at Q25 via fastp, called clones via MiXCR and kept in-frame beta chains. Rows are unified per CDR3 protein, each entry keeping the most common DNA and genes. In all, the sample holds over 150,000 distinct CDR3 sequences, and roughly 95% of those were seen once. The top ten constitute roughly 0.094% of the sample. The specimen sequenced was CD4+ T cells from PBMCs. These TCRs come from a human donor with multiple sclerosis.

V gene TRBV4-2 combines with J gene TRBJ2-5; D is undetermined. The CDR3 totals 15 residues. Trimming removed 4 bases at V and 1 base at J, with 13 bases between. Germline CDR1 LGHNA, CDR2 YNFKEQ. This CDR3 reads CASSPNWGIQETQYF. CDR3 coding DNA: TGTGCCAGCAGCCCAAACTGGGGAATCCAAGAGACCCAGTACTTC.

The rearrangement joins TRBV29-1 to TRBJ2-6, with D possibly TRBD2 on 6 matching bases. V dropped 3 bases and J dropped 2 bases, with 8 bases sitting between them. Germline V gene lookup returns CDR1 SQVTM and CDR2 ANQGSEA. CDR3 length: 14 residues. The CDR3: CSVEEGPGANVLTF. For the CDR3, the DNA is TGCAGCGTTGAGGAGGGGCCTGGGGCCAACGTCCTGACTTTC.

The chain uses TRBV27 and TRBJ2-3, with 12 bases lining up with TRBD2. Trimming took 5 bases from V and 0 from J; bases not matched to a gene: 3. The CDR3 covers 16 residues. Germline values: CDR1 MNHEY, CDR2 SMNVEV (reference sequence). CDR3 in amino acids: CASSHLAGGSTDTQYF. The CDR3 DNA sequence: TGTGCCAGCAGTCACCTAGCGGGAGGGAGCACAGATACGCAGTATTTT.

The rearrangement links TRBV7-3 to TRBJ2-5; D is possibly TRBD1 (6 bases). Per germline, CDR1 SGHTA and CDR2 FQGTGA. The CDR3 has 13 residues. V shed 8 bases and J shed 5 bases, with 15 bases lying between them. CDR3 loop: CASAQGNGETQYF. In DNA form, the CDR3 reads TGTGCCAGCGCGCAGGGGAATGGGGAGACCCAGTACTTC. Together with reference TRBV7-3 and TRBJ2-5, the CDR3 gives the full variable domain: GAGVSQTPSNKVTEKGKYVELRCDPISGHTALYWYRQSLGQGPEFLIYFQGTGAADDSGLPNDRFFAVRPEGSVSTLKIQRTERGDSAVYLCASAQGNGETQYFGPGTRLLVL.

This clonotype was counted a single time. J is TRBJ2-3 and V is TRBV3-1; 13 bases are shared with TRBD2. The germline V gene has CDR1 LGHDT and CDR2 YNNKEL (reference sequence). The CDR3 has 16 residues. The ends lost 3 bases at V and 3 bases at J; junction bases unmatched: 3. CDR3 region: CASSQGLAGLTDTQYF. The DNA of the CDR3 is TGTGCCAGCAGCCAGGGACTAGCGGGGCTTACAGATACGCAGTATTTT.

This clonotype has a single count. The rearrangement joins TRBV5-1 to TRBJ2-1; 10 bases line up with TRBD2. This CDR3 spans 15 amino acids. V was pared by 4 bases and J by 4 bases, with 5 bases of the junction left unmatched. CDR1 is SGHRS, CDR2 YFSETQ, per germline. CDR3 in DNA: TGCGCCAGCAGCCGCACTAGCGGGGCTTACAATGAGCAGTTCTTC. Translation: CASSRTSGAYNEQFF. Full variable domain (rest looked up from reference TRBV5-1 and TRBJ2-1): KAGVTQTPRYLIKTRGQQVTLSCSPISGHRSVSWYQQTPGQGLQFLFEYFSETQRNKGNFPGRFSGRQFSNSRSEMNVSTLELGDSALYLCASSRTSGAYNEQFFGPGTRLTVL.

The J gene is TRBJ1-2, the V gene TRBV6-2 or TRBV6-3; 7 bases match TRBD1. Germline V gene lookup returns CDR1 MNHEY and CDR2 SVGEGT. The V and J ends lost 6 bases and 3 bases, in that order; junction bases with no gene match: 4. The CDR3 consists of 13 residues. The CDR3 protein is CASRVQGYYGYTF. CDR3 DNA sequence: TGTGCCAGCAGAGTACAGGGGTACTATGGCTACACCTTC.

CDR3 in DNA: TGTGCCAGCAGTTACACAACAGGGCCCGAAGCTTTCTTT. Translating it yields CASSYTTGPEAFF. This chain joins TRBV6-2 or TRBV6-3 and TRBJ1-1; possibly TRBD1 for D (6 bases). CDR1 is MNHEY and CDR2 is SVGEGT in the germline V gene. V was pared by 2 bases and J by 8 bases, with 12 bases between. The CDR3 contains 13 residues.

DNA of the CDR3: TGTGCCTGGAGTGAGGGAGGGAGCAATCAGCCCCAGCATTTT. It specifies CAWSEGGSNQPQHF. The rearrangement links TRBV30 to TRBJ1-5; D remains unclear. The CDR3 loop spans 14 amino acids. Looked up from germline, CDR1 is GTSNPN and CDR2 is SVGIG (reference sequence). Trimming removed 1 base at V and 1 base at J, with 8 bases between.

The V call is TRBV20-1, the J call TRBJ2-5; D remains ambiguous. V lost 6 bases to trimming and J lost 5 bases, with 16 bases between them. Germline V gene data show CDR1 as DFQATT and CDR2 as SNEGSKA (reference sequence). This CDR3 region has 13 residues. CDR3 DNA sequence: TGCAGTGCGACCCGGGCAGTAGGGGAGACCCAGTACTTC. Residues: CSATRAVGETQYF.

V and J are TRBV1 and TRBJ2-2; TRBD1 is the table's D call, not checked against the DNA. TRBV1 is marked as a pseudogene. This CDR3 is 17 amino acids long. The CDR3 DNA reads TGCACCAGCAGCCAAGATGGGGGACAGGGCTGTACCGGGGAGCTGTTTTTT. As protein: CTSSQDGGQGCTGELFF.

DNA of the CDR3: TGTGCCAGCAGCGCGTCTATGGGTCTCCCAGATACGCAGTATTTT. Translation gives CASSASMGLPDTQYF. The chain has TRBV9 and TRBJ2-3; D not certain. The germline CDR1 and CDR2 sequences are SGDLS and YYNGEE. The CDR3 length is 15 residues. V was trimmed by 3 bases and J by 4 bases, leaving 15 bases between them.